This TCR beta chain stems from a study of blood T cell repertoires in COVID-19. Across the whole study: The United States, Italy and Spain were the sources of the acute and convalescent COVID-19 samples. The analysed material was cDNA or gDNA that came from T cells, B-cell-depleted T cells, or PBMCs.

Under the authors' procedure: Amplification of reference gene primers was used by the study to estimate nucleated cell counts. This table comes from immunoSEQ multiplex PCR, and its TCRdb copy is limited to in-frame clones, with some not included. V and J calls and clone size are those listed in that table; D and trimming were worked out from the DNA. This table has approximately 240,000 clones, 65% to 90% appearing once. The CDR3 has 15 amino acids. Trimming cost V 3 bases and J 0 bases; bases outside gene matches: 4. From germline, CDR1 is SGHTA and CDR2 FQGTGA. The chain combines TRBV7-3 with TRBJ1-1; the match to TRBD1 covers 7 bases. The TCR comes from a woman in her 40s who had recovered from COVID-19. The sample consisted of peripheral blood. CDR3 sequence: CASSLKQGMNTEAFF. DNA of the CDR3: TGTGCCAGCAGCTTGAAACAGGGGATGAACACTGAAGCTTTCTTT.